This T cell receptor beta chain was retrieved from a study of T cells after yellow fever vaccination. TCRdb reprocessed the 5' RACE reads via MiXCR and lists one record per CDR3 protein. This table holds over 250,000 distinct CDR3 sequences, roughly 5.2% found once. Sequenced material: CD4+ T cells sorted from PBMCs, taken on the day of the yellow fever booster vaccination. The sequence was collected from a man aged 18 to 29 who received the YFV17D yellow fever vaccine.

The CDR3 DNA reads as TGCGCCAGCAGCTTGGATCCGGGAGAATGGGAGACCCAGTACTTC. Translating it yields CASSLDPGEWETQYF. The rearrangement links TRBV5-1 to TRBJ2-5; weak D call: TRBD2 (6 bases). Looked up from germline, CDR1 is SGHRS and CDR2 is YFSETQ. The CDR3 extends over 15 amino acids. V was trimmed by 0 bases and J by 5 bases, leaving 14 bases between them. Full variable domain (remainder filled in from reference TRBV5-1 and TRBJ2-5): KAGVTQTPRYLIKTRGQQVTLSCSPISGHRSVSWYQQTPGQGLQFLFEYFSETQRNKGNFPGRFSGRQFSNSRSEMNVSTLELGDSALYLCASSLDPGEWETQYFGPGTRLLVL.